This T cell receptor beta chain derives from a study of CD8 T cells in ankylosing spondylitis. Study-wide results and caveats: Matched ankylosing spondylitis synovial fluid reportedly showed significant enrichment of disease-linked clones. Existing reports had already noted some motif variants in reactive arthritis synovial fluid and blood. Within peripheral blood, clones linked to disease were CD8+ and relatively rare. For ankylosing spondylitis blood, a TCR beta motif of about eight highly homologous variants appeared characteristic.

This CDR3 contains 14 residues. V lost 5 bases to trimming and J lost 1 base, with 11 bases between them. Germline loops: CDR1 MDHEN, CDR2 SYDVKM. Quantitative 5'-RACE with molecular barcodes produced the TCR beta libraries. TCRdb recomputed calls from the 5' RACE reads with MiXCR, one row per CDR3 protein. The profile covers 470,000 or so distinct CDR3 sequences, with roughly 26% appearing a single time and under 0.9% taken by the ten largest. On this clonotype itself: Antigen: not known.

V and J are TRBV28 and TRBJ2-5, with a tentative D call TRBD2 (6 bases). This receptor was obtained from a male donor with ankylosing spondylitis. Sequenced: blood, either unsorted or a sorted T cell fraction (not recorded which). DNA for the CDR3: TGTGCCAGCAGTCGGGGACTGCCCCAAGAGACCCAGTACTTC. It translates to CASSRGLPQETQYF.